A single sample is the source of the 29 T cell receptor beta chains below, sequenced in a study of blood T cell repertoires in COVID-19. Assay used: immunoSEQ multiplex PCR; TCRdb lists only in-frame clones, some missing. Here the sample spans some 170,000 clones, 70% to 90% being singletons. The material sequenced was peripheral blood. The receptors here all came from a man aged 35-49 years with acute or convalescent COVID-19.

This clone was observed a handful of times. The chain links TRBV30 to TRBJ1-1, with unresolved D. CDR3 size: 12 residues. Per the germline V gene, CDR1 is GTSNPN and CDR2 is SVGIG (reference sequence). V was pared by 5 bases and J by 4 bases, with 11 bases between. CDR3 in amino acids: CAWARGSTEAFF. CDR3 nucleotides: TGTGCCTGGGCCCGAGGATCCACTGAAGCTTTCTTT. Full variable domain (missing parts from reference TRBV30 and TRBJ1-1): SQTIHQWPATLVQPVGSPLSLECTVEGTSNPNLYWYRQAAGRGLQLLFYSVGIGQISSEVPQNLSASRPQDRQFILSSKKLLLSDSGFYLCAWARGSTEAFFGQGTRLTVV.

This clone has more than one count but fewer than ten. This chain connects TRBV14 to TRBJ1-2; D uncertain. CDR1 and CDR2 (germline): SGHDN, FVKESK. The CDR3 totals 15 residues. Deletions cut 0 bases from V and 8 bases from J, with 16 bases between. As DNA, the CDR3 is TGTGCCAGCAGCCAAGATTTAAGGAAGGGAGGAGGCTACACCTTC. Its protein is CASSQDLRKGGGYTF.

The rearrangement links TRBV7-2 to TRBJ2-3; 8 positions agree with TRBD2. Looked up from germline, CDR1 is SGHTA and CDR2 is FQGNSA. This CDR3 contains 14 residues. With 1 base clipped from V and 6 bases from J, the junction kept 3 bases outside the gene matches. Written as DNA, the CDR3 is TGTGCCAGCAGCTTAGACGGGGGGGTGGATACGCAGTATTTT. Translated: CASSLDGGVDTQYF.

V usage is TRBV5-1 and J usage is TRBJ2-7; possibly TRBD2 for D (6 bases). This CDR3 comprises 15 residues. Germline CDR1 is SGHRS and CDR2 is YFSETQ. With 5 bases removed from V and 3 bases from J, the gap between germline ends came to 18 bases. This CDR3 is CASRPEGGLGYEQYF. The CDR3 DNA is TGCGCCAGCAGACCGGAGGGCGGCCTGGGCTACGAGCAGTACTTC.

The sample holds a few counts of this clone. The genes are TRBV5-1 and TRBJ1-1; 8 bases agree with TRBD1. The CDR3 runs 14 residues. Germline-derived CDR1 and CDR2 are SGHRS and YFSETQ. With 1 base clipped from V and 6 bases from J, the junction kept 5 bases outside the gene matches. In DNA, the CDR3 is TGCGCCAGCAGCTTGATCCAGGGGGCCGCTGAAGCTTTCTTT. Its translation is CASSLIQGAAEAFF.

The rearrangement uses TRBV2 and TRBJ1-1, with a tentative D call TRBD1 (6 bases). Germline V gene sequence: CDR1 SNHLY, CDR2 FYNNEI. The CDR3 loop spans 14 amino acids. Trimming shortened V by 6 bases and J by 1 base, and 12 bases separated the two germline ends. This CDR3 is CASRETTGNTEAFF. The CDR3 DNA reads TGTGCCAGCAGGGAGACGACAGGGAACACTGAAGCTTTCTTT.

The chain is built from TRBV6-5 and TRBJ1-6; D ambiguous. The V end lost 4 bases, the J end lost 8 bases, and 15 bases lay between the germline ends. Germline assignment: CDR1 MNHEY and CDR2 SVGAGI. The CDR3 runs 15 residues. DNA for the CDR3: TGTGCCAGCAGTTGGCTCGGGGTATCGGATTCACCCCTCCACTTT. Protein: CASSWLGVSDSPLHF.

In this sample, this clone turned up a few times. J is TRBJ1-3 and V is TRBV11-2; D possibly corresponds to TRBD1 (5 bases). Per the germline V gene, CDR1 is SGHAT and CDR2 is FQNNGV. The CDR3 runs 15 residues. V lost 3 bases, J lost 4 bases, and 13 bases lay in between. The CDR3 loop is CASSFTVGAGNTIYF. The DNA for the CDR3 is TGTGCCAGCAGCTTCACGGTTGGGGCGGGAAACACCATATATTTT.

The rearrangement joins TRBV28 to TRBJ1-2; 7 nucleotides agree with TRBD1. With V trimmed by 5 bases and J by 3 bases, 12 bases remained unmatched. Germline V CDR1 and CDR2: MDHEN, SYDVKM. This CDR3 comprises 16 residues. The CDR3 reads CASSLSLQGDYYGYTF. CDR3 bases: TGTGCCAGCAGTCTATCCCTGCAGGGGGATTACTATGGCTACACCTTC.

The chain couples TRBV18 to TRBJ1-3, with D unresolved. The CDR3 is 15 residues long. Per germline, CDR1 KGHSH and CDR2 LQKENI. Deletions cut 3 bases from V and 4 bases from J, with 13 bases between. The CDR3 here is CASSPPIRGGNTIYF. The CDR3 DNA follows: TGTGCCAGCTCACCCCCCATTCGAGGGGGAAACACCATATATTTT.

The chain uses TRBV7-2 and TRBJ1-3, with a weak D call TRBD1 (5 bases). Trimming shortened V by 1 base and J by 4 bases, and 5 bases separated the two germline ends. The CDR3 totals 13 residues. Germline CDR1 reads SGHTA; CDR2 reads FQGNSA. In DNA, the CDR3 is TGTGCCAGCAGCTTAGAGGGGGGAAACACCATATATTTT. It specifies CASSLEGGNTIYF.

The rearrangement uses TRBV7-9 and TRBJ2-5; TRBD2 might be the D (6 bases). CDR1 SEHNR and CDR2 FQNEAQ come from the germline V gene (reference sequence). This CDR3 has 14 amino acids. Trimming stripped 6 bases from V and 5 bases from J, with 16 bases between. CDR3 nucleotide sequence: TGTGCCAGCAGGGACGGGCGGGGAGGTGAGACCCAGTACTTC. Amino acid sequence: CASRDGRGGETQYF.

V gene TRBV27 combines with J gene TRBJ2-7; tentative D call: TRBD1 (5 bases). The CDR3 is made up of 13 amino acids. Germline CDR1 is MNHEY and CDR2 is SMNVEV (reference sequence). V lost 8 bases to trimming and J lost 6 bases, with 17 bases between them. CDR3 sequence reads: CASLGPGNGEQYF. Written as DNA, the CDR3 is TGTGCCAGCCTGGGTCCAGGGAACGGCGAGCAGTACTTC.

The rearrangement uses TRBV4-1 and TRBJ1-5; 8 bases line up with TRBD1. Germline values: CDR1 MGHRA, CDR2 YSYEKL. This CDR3 region has 15 residues. V lost 0 bases and J lost 7; bases outside the gene matches: 5. CDR3 DNA: TGCGCCAGCAGCCAAGAACAGGGGGTAGAACAGCCCCAGCATTTT. It translates to CASSQEQGVEQPQHF.

V and J are TRBV7-2 and TRBJ2-1; weak D call: TRBD2 (5 bases). The CDR3 consists of 14 residues. V gave up 4 bases and J gave up 5 bases, with 12 bases separating them. From germline, CDR1 is SGHTA and CDR2 FQGNSA. As DNA, the CDR3 is TGTGCCAGCAGCTCACAAACCGGGAACAATGAGCAGTTCTTC. Translation: CASSSQTGNNEQFF.

The chain links TRBV19 to TRBJ2-1, with TRBD1 matching 7 bases. V lost 5 bases, J lost 9 bases, and 7 bases stayed unmatched. CDR3 size: 13 residues. The germline V gene encodes CDR1 LNHDA and CDR2 SQIVND (reference sequence). The CDR3 sequence is CASSSAGGSEQFF. Written as DNA, the CDR3 is TGTGCCAGTAGTTCTGCAGGGGGTAGTGAGCAGTTCTTC.

The V gene is TRBV5-1, the J gene TRBJ1-5, with a weak D call TRBD1 (6 bases). CDR3 length: 15 amino acids. Germline CDR1 SGHRS, CDR2 YFSETQ. V lost 4 bases, J lost 4 bases, and 15 bases lay in between. The CDR3 sequence is CASSVDGQLNQPQHF. CDR3 nucleotides: TGCGCCAGCAGCGTGGACGGACAGCTTAATCAGCCCCAGCATTTT.

The chain carries TRBV6-5 and TRBJ1-3, with TRBD1 identical over 7 bases. The CDR3 contains 13 residues. V trimming: 6 bases; J trimming: 5 bases; junction bases outside the gene matches: 4. Germline values: CDR1 MNHEY, CDR2 SVGAGI. The CDR3 DNA is TGTGCCAGCAGAAACAGGGGACGAAACACCATATATTTT. Encoded protein: CASRNRGRNTIYF.

This sequence joins TRBV6-5 and TRBJ1-2, with TRBD1 identical over 10 bases. The V segment lost 5 bases and the J segment 4 bases; nucleotides outside the gene matches: 7. The CDR3 is 15 amino acids. Per the germline V gene, CDR1 is MNHEY and CDR2 is SVGAGI. The CDR3 spells CASSTLTGGVYGYTF. In DNA form, the CDR3 reads TGTGCCAGCAGTACTCTGACAGGGGGCGTCTATGGCTACACCTTC.

This clone was seen only a few times. The rearrangement joins TRBV19 to TRBJ2-1; perhaps TRBD2 as D (5 bases). Deletions cut 4 bases from V and 0 bases from J, with 10 bases between. CDR1 and CDR2 from the germline V gene are LNHDA and SQIVND (reference sequence). CDR3 length equals 15 residues. CDR3 sequence (DNA): TGTGCCAGTAGTAAACTAGATAACTCCTACAATGAGCAGTTCTTC. Its translation: CASSKLDNSYNEQFF.

This clone was seen more than once but under ten times. This sequence joins TRBV19 and TRBJ1-3; D gene unclear. Germline V gene lookup returns CDR1 LNHDA and CDR2 SQIVND (reference sequence). The CDR3 has 14 amino acids. V lost 7 bases, J lost 0 bases, and 10 bases lay in between. CDR3 region: CASMQRNSGNTIYF. DNA for the CDR3: TGTGCCAGTATGCAGCGTAACTCTGGAAACACCATATATTTT.

This clone was counted between two and nine times. V usage is TRBV14 and J usage is TRBJ1-2; D perhaps matches TRBD1 (5 bases). The CDR3 contains 15 residues. The germline V gene has CDR1 SGHDN and CDR2 FVKESK. The V end lost 4 bases, the J end lost 8 bases, and 20 bases lay between the germline ends. The DNA for the CDR3 is TGTGCCAGCAGCCCTCTCTTGGACATCGACTCGGGCTACACCTTC. It translates to CASSPLLDIDSGYTF. The full variable domain, rest sourced from reference TRBV14 and TRBJ1-2, is EAGVTQFPSHSVIEKGQTVTLRCDPISGHDNLYWYRRVMGKEIKFLLHFVKESKQDESGMPNNRFLAERTGGTYSTLKVQPAELEDSGVYFCASSPLLDIDSGYTFGSGTRLTVV.

The genes are TRBV27 and TRBJ2-3; 9 nucleotides line up with TRBD2. V trimming: 2 bases; J trimming: 4 bases; junction bases outside the gene matches: 4. Germline loops: CDR1 MNHEY, CDR2 SMNVEV (reference sequence). This CDR3 spans 15 amino acids. CDR3 bases: TGTGCCAGCAGTTTAGCGGGGGGGCTCGCAGATACGCAGTATTTT. It codes for CASSLAGGLADTQYF.

In its sample, this clone was seen a few times. The rearrangement uses TRBV3-1 (or the pseudogene TRBV3-2) and TRBJ2-2, with TRBD2 as a possible D gene (6 bases). V lost 1 base and J lost 1, with 10 bases in between. The germline CDR1 and CDR2 sequences are LGHDT and YNNKEL (reference sequence). The CDR3 loop spans 16 amino acids. CDR3 DNA: TGTGCCAGCAGCCAAGGTGGGGGGAGGAACACCGGGGAGCTGTTTTTT. Translated: CASSQGGGRNTGELFF.

The chain combines TRBV9 with TRBJ2-1; D is undetermined. The ends were cut back, 2 bases at V and 7 bases at J, with 13 bases in the middle. The CDR3 is 14 amino acids. CDR1 is SGDLS and CDR2 is YYNGEE in the germline V gene. Here the CDR3 DNA reads TGTGCCAGCAGCGTTGGCGGTATTCGGAATGAGCAGTTCTTC. Translated, it gives CASSVGGIRNEQFF.

The J gene is TRBJ2-7, the V gene TRBV6-5; D is undetermined. Germline assignment: CDR1 MNHEY and CDR2 SVGAGI. Trimming removed 6 bases at V and 4 bases at J, with 7 bases between. The CDR3 has 11 amino acids. The chain's CDR3 is CASSTQYEQYF. The CDR3 DNA is TGTGCCAGCAGCACTCAATACGAGCAGTACTTC.

The chain employs TRBV6-4 and TRBJ1-2, with a weak D call TRBD1 (5 bases). The ends were cut back, 3 bases at V and 5 bases at J, with 10 bases in the middle. This CDR3 has 13 amino acids. CDR1 is MRHNA and CDR2 is SNTAGT in the germline V gene. The CDR3 nucleotides read TGTGCCAGCAGTGAAACAGGTGGTTATGGCTACACCTTC. Translation gives CASSETGGYGYTF.

This chain uses TRBV5-4 with TRBJ1-1; weak D call: TRBD1 (5 bases). Germline CDR1 SGHNT, CDR2 YYREEE (reference sequence). This CDR3 is 17 amino acids long. V was shortened by 5 bases and J by 1 base, with 21 bases between the two germline ends. CDR3 DNA sequence: TGTGCCAGCAGTGGGAGGGGAAGTGGGTTGGGGAACACTGAAGCTTTCTTT. Translated, it gives CASSGRGSGLGNTEAFF.

The rearrangement links TRBV6-4 to TRBJ1-1, with TRBD1 identical over 12 bases. Germline trimming cut 4 bases from V and 2 bases from J; bases unmatched to any gene: 2. The CDR3 covers 15 residues. Germline CDR1 and CDR2: MRHNA and SNTAGT. For the CDR3, the DNA is TGTGCCAGCAGTGTAGGGACAGGGGGCAACACTGAAGCTTTCTTT. This codes for CASSVGTGGNTEAFF.